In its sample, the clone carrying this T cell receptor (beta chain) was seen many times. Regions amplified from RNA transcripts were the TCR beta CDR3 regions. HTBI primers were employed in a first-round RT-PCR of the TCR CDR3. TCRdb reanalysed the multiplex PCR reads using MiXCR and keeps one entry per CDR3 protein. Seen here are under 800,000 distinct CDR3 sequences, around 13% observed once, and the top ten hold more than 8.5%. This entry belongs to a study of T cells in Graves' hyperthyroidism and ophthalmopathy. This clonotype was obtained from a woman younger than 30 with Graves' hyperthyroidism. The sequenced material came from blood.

This chain's CDR3 is CASSTGTGGSYEQYF. CDR3 sequence (DNA): TGTGCCAGCAGTACCGGGACAGGGGGATCCTACGAGCAGTACTTC. The chain carries TRBV7-9 and TRBJ2-7, with TRBD1 identical over 11 bases. Germline loops: CDR1 SEHNR, CDR2 FQNEAQ (reference sequence). This CDR3 spans 15 amino acids. Trimming at V came to 6 bases and at J to 1 base, leaving 5 bases not matched to a gene.